What follows are 32 T cell receptor beta chains derived from one specimen sequenced in a study of monozygotic twins with cystic fibrosis. Produced via immunoSEQ multiplex PCR; TCRdb's table is partial and in-frame only. The data contain about 20,000 clones, around 96% of them singletons. Sequenced material: blood. The receptors were sampled from a girl aged 2-10 years with cystic fibrosis.

The chain links TRBV28 to TRBJ1-2; D unresolved. V was clipped by 6 bases and J by 3 bases, with 17 bases between them. Germline V lookup: CDR1 MDHEN, CDR2 SYDVKM. This CDR3 is 15 amino acids long. The CDR3 sequence is CASRLITTDYYGYTF. For the CDR3, the DNA is TGTGCCAGCAGGCTAATTACGACGGACTACTATGGCTACACCTTC.

The chain recombines TRBV7-2 with TRBJ2-7; 9 bases fit TRBD1. V shed 7 bases, J shed 4 bases, and the junction held 8 bases outside the gene matches. CDR1 and CDR2 (germline): SGHTA, FQGNSA. This CDR3 is built from 14 residues. CDR3 protein: CASTTGQGQYEQYF. In DNA, the CDR3 is TGTGCCAGCACTACGGGACAGGGTCAGTACGAGCAGTACTTC.

J is TRBJ1-3 and V is TRBV5-4; perhaps TRBD1 as D (6 bases). The V gene's germline CDR1 is SGHNT and CDR2 YYREEE (reference sequence). Trimming removed 5 bases from V and 1 base from J, with 10 bases in between. The CDR3 runs 14 residues. The CDR3 DNA sequence: TGTGCCAGCAGACGACAGGATTCTGGAAACACCATATATTTT. Its protein product is CASRRQDSGNTIYF.

V and J are TRBV2 and TRBJ2-5; 11 bases are a match to TRBD1. Germline loops: CDR1 SNHLY, CDR2 FYNNEI. This CDR3 spans 19 amino acids. V shed 1 base and J 5 bases; nucleotides not matched to a gene: 15. Here the CDR3 reads CASSEGGQGASAEWETQYF. The CDR3 region has the DNA TGTGCCAGCAGTGAAGGCGGACAGGGGGCGTCTGCAGAGTGGGAGACCCAGTACTTC.

The chain combines TRBV7-9 with TRBJ2-3, with TRBD2 identical over 12 bases. The CDR3 contains 17 residues. J was trimmed by 4 bases and V by 1 base; bases with no gene match: 6. Germline CDR1 SEHNR, CDR2 FQNEAQ (reference sequence). The DNA of the CDR3 is TGTGCCAGCAGCTTAGGGCTAGCGGGGGGGCACTCAGATACGCAGTATTTT. Protein product: CASSLGLAGGHSDTQYF.

As regards this clone: Other DNA variants within this sample encode the same CDR3. The V and J genes are TRBV6-5 and TRBJ2-1, with D tentatively TRBD2 (6 bases). The germline V gene has CDR1 MNHEY and CDR2 SVGAGI. Trimming stripped 5 bases from V and 4 bases from J, with 6 bases between. The CDR3 spans 12 residues. The CDR3, as DNA: TGTGCCAGCAGTCGGGGGTACAATGAGCAGTTCTTC. Its translation is CASSRGYNEQFF.

The chain uses TRBV9 and TRBJ1-2; D is unresolved. Trimming pared 3 bases from V and 4 bases from J, leaving 10 bases between. The CDR3 length is 13 residues. Germline assignment: CDR1 SGDLS and CDR2 YYNGEE. This chain's CDR3 is CASSGFQGYGYTF. CDR3 in DNA: TGTGCCAGCAGCGGATTCCAAGGCTATGGCTACACCTTC. Variable domain in full (rest from reference TRBV9 and TRBJ1-2): DSGVTQTPKHLITATGQRVTLRCSPRSGDLSVYWYQQSLDQGLQFLIQYYNGEERAKGNILERFSAQQFPDLHSELNLSSLELGDSALYFCASSGFQGYGYTFGSGTRLTVV.

This clone has only one observation. The chain recombines TRBV10-1 with TRBJ1-1; possible D gene TRBD1, 6 bases. CDR1 WNHNN and CDR2 SYGVQD come from the germline V gene (reference sequence). V gave up 2 bases and J gave up 9 bases, with 7 bases separating them. This CDR3 has 11 residues. DNA of the CDR3: TGCGCCAGCAGTGAGGGGGGGCAAGCTTTCTTT. Its protein product is CASSEGGQAFF.

The V and J genes are TRBV5-1 and TRBJ1-3; the D is unclear. The germline V gene encodes CDR1 SGHRS and CDR2 YFSETQ. Trimming shortened V by 0 bases and J by 4 bases, and 5 bases separated the two germline ends. The CDR3 has 13 amino acids. CDR3 sequence (DNA): TGCGCCAGCAGCTTGGTCCACGGAAACACCATATATTTT. Translation: CASSLVHGNTIYF.

V is TRBV6-5 and J is TRBJ1-4; no clear D gene. In germline, CDR1 is MNHEY, CDR2 SVGAGI. Trimming removed 2 bases from V and 0 bases from J, with 10 bases in between. CDR3 length: 16 residues. The CDR3 coding sequence is TGTGCCAGCAGTTACGAGCCCCGTGCAACTAATGAAAAACTGTTTTTT. Its translation is CASSYEPRATNEKLFF.

The V gene is TRBV5-4, the J gene TRBJ1-2, with D maybe TRBD1 (5 bases). Germline-derived CDR1 and CDR2 are SGHNT and YYREEE (reference sequence). The CDR3 is 14 residues long. V was pared by 4 bases and J by 4 bases, with 14 bases between. This CDR3 reads CASSHRGGSYGYTF. CDR3 DNA: TGTGCCAGCAGCCACCGTGGGGGTTCCTATGGCTACACCTTC.

J is TRBJ1-6 and V is TRBV9; D perhaps matches TRBD1 (6 bases). The CDR3 covers 15 residues. Germline V gives CDR1 SGDLS, CDR2 YYNGEE. The V end was cut by 0 bases, the J end by 9 bases, with 13 bases between. The CDR3 sequence: CASSVDMGAGSPLHF. In nucleotides, the CDR3 is TGTGCCAGCAGCGTAGATATGGGGGCTGGTTCACCCCTCCACTTT.

V gene TRBV7-2 combines with J gene TRBJ2-7, with D hard to call. Trimming pared 5 bases from V and 0 bases from J, leaving 11 bases between. Germline CDR1 SGHTA, CDR2 FQGNSA. This CDR3 spans 14 amino acids. CDR3 loop: CASSPRGSSYEQYF. CDR3 sequence (DNA): TGTGCCAGCAGCCCCCGAGGTAGCTCCTACGAGCAGTACTTC.

The chain carries TRBV7-9 and TRBJ1-5, with a weak D call TRBD1 (6 bases). The V end was cut by 5 bases, the J end by 6 bases, with 11 bases between. CDR3 length equals 13 residues. The germline V gene encodes CDR1 SEHNR and CDR2 FQNEAQ (reference sequence). The DNA of the CDR3 is TGTGCCAGCAGCGGGTCAGGGGTTCAGCCCCAGCATTTT. This sequence encodes CASSGSGVQPQHF.

The genes are TRBV14 and TRBJ1-2; D is uncertain. The CDR3 spans 13 residues. Germline V gives CDR1 SGHDN, CDR2 FVKESK. The germline V and J ends were trimmed by 4 bases and 4 bases, with 10 bases remaining between them. This CDR3 reads CASSRGLGYGYTF. Here the CDR3 DNA reads TGTGCCAGCAGCCGCGGTTTGGGCTATGGCTACACCTTC.

V and J are TRBV11-2 and TRBJ2-3; D gene ambiguous. The germline gives CDR1 SGHAT, CDR2 FQNNGV. The length of the CDR3 is 15 residues. Trimming removed 1 base from V and 4 bases from J, with 12 bases in between. The CDR3 sequence: CASSLGSGGADTQYF. The CDR3 nucleotides read TGTGCCAGCAGCTTAGGGTCAGGTGGCGCAGATACGCAGTATTTT.

The J gene is TRBJ2-7, the V gene TRBV20-1; D remains ambiguous. The CDR3 contains 11 residues. Trimming left V 6 bases short and J 3 bases short, with 9 bases between. Germline V lookup: CDR1 DFQATT, CDR2 SNEGSKA (reference sequence). The CDR3 here is CSARKNYEQYF. The CDR3 DNA reads as TGCAGTGCCCGGAAAAACTACGAGCAGTACTTC.

This clone was seen once. This chain uses TRBV6-5 with TRBJ2-2, with 7 nucleotides matching TRBD1. Germline loops: CDR1 MNHEY, CDR2 SVGAGI. CDR3 length equals 15 residues. J lost 1 base, V lost 5 bases, and 4 bases had no gene match. The CDR3 reads CASSHGTENTGELFF. For the CDR3, the DNA is TGTGCCAGCAGTCATGGGACAGAGAACACCGGGGAGCTGTTTTTT.

The chain links TRBV18 to TRBJ1-4; D is perhaps TRBD1 (5 bases). Trimming removed 3 bases at V and 8 bases at J, with 7 bases between. In germline, CDR1 is KGHSH, CDR2 LQKENI. CDR3 size: 12 residues. The CDR3 sequence: CASSPGHEKLFF. The CDR3 nucleotides read TGTGCCAGCTCACCCGGACACGAAAAACTGTTTTTT.

This chain links TRBV5-1 with TRBJ1-1; 7 bases are shared with TRBD1. Per the germline V gene, CDR1 is SGHRS and CDR2 is YFSETQ. There are 14 residues in the CDR3. The J segment lost 4 bases and the V segment lost 4 bases, leaving 7 bases of the junction unmatched. CDR3 coding DNA: TGCGCCAGCAGCCGCGACAGGGTAGGCACTGAAGCTTTCTTT. Translated, it gives CASSRDRVGTEAFF.

V usage is TRBV7-9 and J usage is TRBJ1-2, with a tentative D call TRBD1 (5 bases). Germline assignment: CDR1 SEHNR and CDR2 FQNEAQ (reference sequence). This CDR3 is 15 amino acids long. The germline V and J ends were trimmed by 3 bases and 1 base, with 12 bases remaining between them. The CDR3 coding sequence is TGTGCCAGCAGCTTTGGGGCGGCCGATAACTATGGCTACACCTTC. Its protein product is CASSFGAADNYGYTF.

The gene calls are TRBV6-5 and TRBJ1-5, with 8 bases lining up with TRBD1. The CDR3 is 15 amino acids. Unmatched junction bases numbered 10, after V lost 6 bases and J lost 6 bases. From germline, CDR1 is MNHEY and CDR2 SVGAGI. The CDR3 is CASSSTGGSSQPQHF. For the CDR3, the DNA is TGTGCCAGCAGCTCAACAGGGGGATCCAGTCAGCCCCAGCATTTT.

The V and J genes are TRBV6-5 and TRBJ1-6, with D possibly TRBD1 on 5 matching bases. Germline assignment: CDR1 MNHEY and CDR2 SVGAGI. V was cut by 7 bases and J by 12 bases, with 10 bases left in between. The length of the CDR3 is 11 residues. This CDR3 reads CASKTALPLHF. CDR3 coding DNA: TGTGCCAGCAAGACAGCCCTACCCCTCCACTTT.

The V and J genes are TRBV6-1 and TRBJ1-1, with a possible D match to TRBD1 (5 bases). The CDR3 contains 16 residues. V was pared by 4 bases and J by 4 bases, with 19 bases between. Per germline, CDR1 MNHNS and CDR2 SASEGT. The CDR3 DNA reads as TGTGCCAGCAGTGTCTTGGAGGGGCAGGGTAGCACTGAAGCTTTCTTT. It encodes CASSVLEGQGSTEAFF.

The chain joins TRBV7-9 to TRBJ1-2, with D possibly TRBD1 on 6 matching bases. The CDR3 extends over 12 amino acids. The V gene's germline CDR1 is SEHNR and CDR2 FQNEAQ (reference sequence). The V end was cut by 5 bases, the J end by 7 bases, with 11 bases between. The CDR3, as DNA: TGTGCCAGCAGCCGACAGGAGGTTGGCTACACCTTC. Its protein is CASSRQEVGYTF.

The rearrangement uses TRBV29-1 and TRBJ1-3; TRBD1 aligns across 7 bases. CDR3 length equals 12 residues. J was trimmed by 3 bases and V by 7 bases; bases with no gene match: 3. Germline CDR1 and CDR2: SQVTM and ANQGSEA. CDR3 sequence reads: CSGRDSGNTIYF. CDR3 in DNA: TGCAGCGGGCGGGACAGTGGAAACACCATATATTTT.

This clone occurred once. V usage is TRBV6-1 and J usage is TRBJ1-1; no definite D call. Germline CDR1 is MNHNS and CDR2 is SASEGT. Trimming shortened V by 2 bases and J by 1 base, and 11 bases separated the two germline ends. The CDR3 loop spans 15 amino acids. The CDR3 sequence: CASSELAVKNTEAFF. DNA for the CDR3: TGTGCCAGCAGTGAATTGGCAGTCAAGAACACTGAAGCTTTCTTT.

The CDR3 bases are TGCGCCAGCAGCTCAGCAATGACAGGGCCTGGAAACACCATATATTTT. Amino acid sequence: CASSSAMTGPGNTIYF. This rearrangement joins TRBV5-1 to TRBJ1-3; 7 bases are a match to TRBD1. This CDR3 has 16 residues. Germline CDR1 reads SGHRS; CDR2 reads YFSETQ. Trimming removed 3 bases from V and 2 bases from J; junction bases left unmatched: 8.

V usage is TRBV19 and J usage is TRBJ2-3; D remains ambiguous. Germline lookup yields CDR1 LNHDA and CDR2 SQIVND (reference sequence). The CDR3 loop spans 14 amino acids. V dropped 8 bases and J dropped 3 bases, with 15 bases sitting between them. The CDR3 spells CASRFRASTDTQYF. DNA of the CDR3: TGTGCCAGTCGCTTTCGAGCGTCAACAGATACGCAGTATTTT. Full variable domain (missing parts from reference TRBV19 and TRBJ2-3): DGGITQSPKYLFRKEGQNVTLSCEQNLNHDAMYWYRQDPGQGLRLIYYSQIVNDFQKGDIAEGYSVSREKKESFPLTVTSAQKNPTAFYLCASRFRASTDTQYFGPGTRLTVL.

This clone was picked up one time. The chain recombines TRBV6-1 with TRBJ1-2; 7 positions match TRBD1. Per the germline V gene, CDR1 is MNHNS and CDR2 is SASEGT. The length of the CDR3 is 13 residues. After removal of 6 bases from V and 3 bases from J, the junction contained 4 bases not matched to a gene. In DNA, the CDR3 is TGTGCCAGCAGGGGGGACAGCCACTATGGCTACACCTTC. Amino acids: CASRGDSHYGYTF.

This chain connects TRBV19 to TRBJ1-1; no clear D. Between the trimmed V and J ends, which lost 3 bases and 1 base, there was a span of 9 bases. The length of the CDR3 is 14 residues. Germline lookup yields CDR1 LNHDA and CDR2 SQIVND (reference sequence). The CDR3 here is CASSIVLENTEAFF. The CDR3 DNA reads as TGTGCCAGTAGTATCGTCCTTGAGAACACTGAAGCTTTCTTT.

V gene TRBV11-2 combines with J gene TRBJ2-7, with D possibly matching TRBD2 (5 bases). This CDR3 is built from 14 residues. CDR1 SGHAT and CDR2 FQNNGV come from the germline V gene. Trimming cost V 7 bases and J 6 bases, with 19 bases left between them. CDR3 protein: CASTSPAEVGEQYF. Here the CDR3 DNA reads TGTGCCAGCACCTCCCCGGCGGAGGTCGGCGAGCAGTACTTC. Full variable domain (outside the CDR3, taken from reference TRBV11-2 and TRBJ2-7): EAGVAQSPRYKIIEKRQSVAFWCNPISGHATLYWYQQILGQGPKLLIQFQNNGVVDDSQLPKDRFSAERLKGVDSTLKIQPAKLEDSAVYLCASTSPAEVGEQYFGPGTRLTVT.